This is a list of T cell receptor beta chains from one sample in a study of shared clonotypes between healthy human individuals. The repertoire was sequenced with immunoSEQ multiplex PCR; TCRdb's copy has only in-frame clones and lacks some. The sample records about 1 million clones, 70% to 80% being singletons. Input material: memory CD4+ T cells from PBMCs. The receptors were sampled from a man younger than 30 in good health. Some clones in this sample may be carry-over from other donors' samples. The CDR3 runs from the conserved cysteine through the conserved F or W. The order of the fields is J gene, D gene, V gene, clone size, CDR3 protein, CDR3 DNA. The D gene is left open where the match is weak. Clone size appears in some rows only: once, few, many, or a class for an expanded clone.

J gene: TRBJ2-7
D gene: NA
V gene: TRBV28
clone size: NA
CDR3 protein: CASTPNGGPSYEQYF
CDR3 DNA: TGTGCCAGCACCCCTAACGGGGGGCCCTCCTACGAGCAGTACTTC

J gene: TRBJ2-1
D gene: TRBD1
V gene: TRBV29-1
clone size: NA
CDR3 protein: CSVRGQGNEQFF
CDR3 DNA: TGCAGCGTCAGGGGGCAGGGCAATGAGCAGTTCTTC

J gene: TRBJ2-5
D gene: NA
V gene: TRBV29-1
clone size: NA
CDR3 protein: CSEKIGPTQYF
CDR3 DNA: TGCAGTGAAAAGATAGGACCGACCCAGTACTTC

J gene: TRBJ2-1
D gene: NA
V gene: TRBV12-5
clone size: NA
CDR3 protein: CASGLLGPGRKQFF
CDR3 DNA: TGTGCTAGTGGTTTATTGGGGCCTGGGAGGAAGCAGTTCTTC

J gene: TRBJ2-3
D gene: NA
V gene: TRBV10-3
clone size: NA
CDR3 protein: CAISQYRAGSADTQYF
CDR3 DNA: TGTGCCATCAGTCAGTACCGTGCGGGGTCGGCAGATACGCAGTATTTT

J gene: TRBJ2-3
D gene: NA
V gene: TRBV2
clone size: NA
CDR3 protein: CASTPQTITQYF
CDR3 DNA: TGTGCCAGCACCCCGCAGACTATAACCCAGTATTTT

J gene: TRBJ1-1
D gene: TRBD1
V gene: TRBV19
clone size: NA
CDR3 protein: CASREQGESKAFF
CDR3 DNA: TGTGCCAGTAGGGAACAGGGGGAGTCGAAAGCTTTCTTT

J gene: TRBJ2-1
D gene: TRBD2
V gene: TRBV10-3
clone size: NA
CDR3 protein: CAIKTSGGLQDEQFF
CDR3 DNA: TGTGCCATCAAGACTAGCGGGGGACTACAAGACGAGCAGTTCTTC

J gene: TRBJ2-5
D gene: TRBD2
V gene: TRBV9
clone size: NA
CDR3 protein: CASSPRGGSQETQYF
CDR3 DNA: TGTGCCAGCAGCCCGCGAGGCGGGAGCCAAGAGACCCAGTACTTC

J gene: TRBJ2-3
D gene: NA
V gene: TRBV7-3
clone size: few
CDR3 protein: CASSSTLTDTQYF
CDR3 DNA: TGTGCCAGCAGCTCAACGCTCACAGATACGCAGTATTTT

J gene: TRBJ2-7
D gene: NA
V gene: TRBV5-4
clone size: NA
CDR3 protein: CASSQDSSSYEQYF
CDR3 DNA: TGTGCCAGCAGCCAGGACAGCAGCTCCTACGAGCAGTACTTC

J gene: TRBJ2-7
D gene: TRBD1
V gene: TRBV19
clone size: NA
CDR3 protein: CASARDSYYEQYF
CDR3 DNA: TGTGCCAGCGCCAGGGACAGCTACTACGAGCAGTACTTC

J gene: TRBJ2-3
D gene: TRBD2
V gene: TRBV25-1
clone size: NA
CDR3 protein: CASSSGGSNTDTQYF
CDR3 DNA: TGTGCCAGCTCCTCGGGAGGATCCAACACAGATACGCAGTATTTT

J gene: TRBJ1-2
D gene: NA
V gene: TRBV6-1
clone size: NA
CDR3 protein: CASSEAPWGGHGYTF
CDR3 DNA: TGTGCCAGCAGTGAAGCCCCATGGGGGGGGCATGGCTACACCTTC

J gene: TRBJ2-3
D gene: NA
V gene: TRBV27
clone size: once
CDR3 protein: CASSLQQLSDTQYF
CDR3 DNA: TGTGCCAGCAGTCTCCAACAGCTTTCAGATACGCAGTATTTT

J gene: TRBJ2-1
D gene: TRBD1
V gene: TRBV6-1
clone size: NA
CDR3 protein: CASSGRVGQGAGNEQFF
CDR3 DNA: TGTGCCAGCAGTGGACGGGTGGGACAGGGGGCAGGTAATGAGCAGTTCTTC

J gene: TRBJ2-7
D gene: TRBD2
V gene: TRBV5-1
clone size: NA
CDR3 protein: CASSPGLAASSYEQYF
CDR3 DNA: TGCGCCAGCAGCCCCGGACTAGCGGCGAGCTCCTACGAGCAGTACTTC

J gene: TRBJ2-1
D gene: NA
V gene: TRBV10-3
clone size: NA
CDR3 protein: CAISETGVGNEQFF
CDR3 DNA: TGTGCCATCAGTGAAACGGGAGTGGGGAATGAGCAGTTCTTC

J gene: TRBJ2-5
D gene: TRBD2
V gene: TRBV13
clone size: NA
CDR3 protein: CASSAVLASGTHGGETQYF
CDR3 DNA: TGTGCCAGCAGCGCAGTGCTGGCTAGCGGGACCCATGGGGGGGAGACCCAGTACTTC